The TCR beta chain described here comes from a study of identical twins. The study's findings and limits: Weaker excess twin sharing was seen among beta out-of-frame sequences. Insertion counts were lower in abundant cord blood beta clonotypes, a trend that memory repertoires did not show.

The CDR3 spans 16 residues. CDR1 is SEHNR, CDR2 FQNEAQ, per germline (reference sequence). The V and J ends lost 5 bases and 4 bases, in that order; junction bases with no gene match: 8. TCRdb re-called the 5' RACE reads through MiXCR, storing one row per CDR3 protein. The table lists hundreds of thousands of distinct CDR3 sequences, around 6% of them singletons. As concerns this clonotype: What it recognizes is unknown.

The sample consisted of naive T cells sorted from blood. This sequence originates from a man between 18 and 29 years old in good health. The gene calls are TRBV7-9 and TRBJ2-2; 9 bases are a match to TRBD2. The DNA for the CDR3 is TGTGCCAGCAGCCCAATGACTAGCGGATTCACCGGGGAGCTGTTTTTT. Translated: CASSPMTSGFTGELFF.